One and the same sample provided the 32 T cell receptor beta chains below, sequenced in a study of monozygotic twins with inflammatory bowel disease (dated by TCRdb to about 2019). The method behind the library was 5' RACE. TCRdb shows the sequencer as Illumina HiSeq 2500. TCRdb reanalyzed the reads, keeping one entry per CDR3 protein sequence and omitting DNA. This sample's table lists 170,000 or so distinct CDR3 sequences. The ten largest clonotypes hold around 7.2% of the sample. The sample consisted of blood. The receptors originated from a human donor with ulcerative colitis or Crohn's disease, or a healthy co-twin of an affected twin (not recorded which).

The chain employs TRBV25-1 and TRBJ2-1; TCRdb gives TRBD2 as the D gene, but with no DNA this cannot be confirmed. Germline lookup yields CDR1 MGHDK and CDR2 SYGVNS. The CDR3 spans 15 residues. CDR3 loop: CASKTGGSGGNEQFF.

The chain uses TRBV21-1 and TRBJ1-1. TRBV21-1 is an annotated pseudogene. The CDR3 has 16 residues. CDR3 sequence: CASSKEGSYMNTEAFF.

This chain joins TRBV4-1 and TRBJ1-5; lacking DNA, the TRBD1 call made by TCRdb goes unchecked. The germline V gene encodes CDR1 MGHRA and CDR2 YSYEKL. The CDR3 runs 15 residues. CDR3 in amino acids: CASSQVDRDNQPQHF.

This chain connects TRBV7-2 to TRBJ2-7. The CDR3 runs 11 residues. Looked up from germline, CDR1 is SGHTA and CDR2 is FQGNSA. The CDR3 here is CASQDFGEQYF.

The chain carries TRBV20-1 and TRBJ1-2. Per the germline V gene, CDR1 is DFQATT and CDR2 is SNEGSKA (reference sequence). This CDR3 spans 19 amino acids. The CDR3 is CSAYRNRRTGEGGNYGYTF.

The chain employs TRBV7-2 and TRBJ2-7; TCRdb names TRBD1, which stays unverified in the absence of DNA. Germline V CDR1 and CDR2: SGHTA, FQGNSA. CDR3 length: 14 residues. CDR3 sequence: CASRAGRTAREQYF.

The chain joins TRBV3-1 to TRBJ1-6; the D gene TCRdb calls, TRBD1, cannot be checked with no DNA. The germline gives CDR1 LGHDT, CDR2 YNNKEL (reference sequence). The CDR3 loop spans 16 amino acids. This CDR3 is CASSQDGVRENSPLHF.

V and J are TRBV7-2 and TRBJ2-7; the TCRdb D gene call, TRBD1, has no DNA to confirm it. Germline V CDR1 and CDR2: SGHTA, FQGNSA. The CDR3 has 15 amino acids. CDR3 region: CASSPTRQASYEQYF.

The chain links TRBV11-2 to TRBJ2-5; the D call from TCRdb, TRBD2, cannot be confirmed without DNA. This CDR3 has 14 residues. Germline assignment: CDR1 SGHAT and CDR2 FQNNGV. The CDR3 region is CASSLMAGQETQYF. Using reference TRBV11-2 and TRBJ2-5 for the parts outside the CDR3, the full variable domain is EAGVAQSPRYKIIEKRQSVAFWCNPISGHATLYWYQQILGQGPKLLIQFQNNGVVDDSQLPKDRFSAERLKGVDSTLKIQPAKLEDSAVYLCASSLMAGQETQYFGPGTRLLVL.

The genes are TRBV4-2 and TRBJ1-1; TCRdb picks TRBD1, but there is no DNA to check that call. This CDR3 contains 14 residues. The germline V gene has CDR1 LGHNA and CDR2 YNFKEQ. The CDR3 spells CASSQGEPNTEAFF.

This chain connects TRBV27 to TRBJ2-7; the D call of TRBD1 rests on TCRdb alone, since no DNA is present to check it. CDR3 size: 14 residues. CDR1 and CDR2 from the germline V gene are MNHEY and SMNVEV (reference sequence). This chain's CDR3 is CASRQRDAAYEQYF.

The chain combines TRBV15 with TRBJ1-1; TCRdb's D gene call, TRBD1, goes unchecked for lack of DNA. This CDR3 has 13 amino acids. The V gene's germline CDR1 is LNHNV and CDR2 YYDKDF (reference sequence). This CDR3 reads CATSRPSGAEAFF.

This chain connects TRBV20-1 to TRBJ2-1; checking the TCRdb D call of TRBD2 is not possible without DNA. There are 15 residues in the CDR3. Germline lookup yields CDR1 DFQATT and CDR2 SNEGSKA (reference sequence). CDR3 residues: CSAVSGGPSYNEQFF.

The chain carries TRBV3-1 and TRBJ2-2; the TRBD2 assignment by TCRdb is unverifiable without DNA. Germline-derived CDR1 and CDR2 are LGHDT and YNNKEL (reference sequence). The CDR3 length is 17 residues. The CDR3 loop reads CASSQGTSGSLTGELFF. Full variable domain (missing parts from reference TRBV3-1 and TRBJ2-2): DTAVSQTPKYLVTQMGNDKSIKCEQNLGHDTMYWYKQDSKKFLKIMFSYNNKELIINETVPNRFSPKSPDKAHLNLHINSLELGDSAVYFCASSQGTSGSLTGELFFGEGSRLTVL.

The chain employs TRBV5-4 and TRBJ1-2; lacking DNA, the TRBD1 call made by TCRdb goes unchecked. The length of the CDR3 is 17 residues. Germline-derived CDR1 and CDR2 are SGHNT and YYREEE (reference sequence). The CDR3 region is CASSLEGLGQGRYGYTF.

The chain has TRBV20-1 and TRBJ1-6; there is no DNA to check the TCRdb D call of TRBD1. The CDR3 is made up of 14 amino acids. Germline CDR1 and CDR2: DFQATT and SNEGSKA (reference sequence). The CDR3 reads CSASGTVVNSPLHF.

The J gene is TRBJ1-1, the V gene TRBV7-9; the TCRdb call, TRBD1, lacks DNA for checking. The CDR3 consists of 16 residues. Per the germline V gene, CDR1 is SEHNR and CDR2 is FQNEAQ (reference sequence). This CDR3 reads CASSPWGGLVNTEAFF.

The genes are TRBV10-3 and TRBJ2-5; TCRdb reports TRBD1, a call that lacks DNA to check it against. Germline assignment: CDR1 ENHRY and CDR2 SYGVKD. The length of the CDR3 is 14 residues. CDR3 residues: CAISESTGGETQYF.

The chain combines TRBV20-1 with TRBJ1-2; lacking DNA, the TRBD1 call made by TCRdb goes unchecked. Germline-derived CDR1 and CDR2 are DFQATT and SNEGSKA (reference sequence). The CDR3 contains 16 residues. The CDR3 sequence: CSAPRTGVAGDYGYTF.

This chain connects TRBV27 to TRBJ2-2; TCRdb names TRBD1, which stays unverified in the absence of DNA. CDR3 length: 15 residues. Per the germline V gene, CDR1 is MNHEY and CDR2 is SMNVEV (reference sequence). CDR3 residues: CASSWGRLDTGELFF.

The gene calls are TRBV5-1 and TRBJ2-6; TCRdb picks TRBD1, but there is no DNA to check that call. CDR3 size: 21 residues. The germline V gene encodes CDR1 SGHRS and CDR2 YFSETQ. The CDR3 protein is CASRGQGTLHSPLSGANVLTF.

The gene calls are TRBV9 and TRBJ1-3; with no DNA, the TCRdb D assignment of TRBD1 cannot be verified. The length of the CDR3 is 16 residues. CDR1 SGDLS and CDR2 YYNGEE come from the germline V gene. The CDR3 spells CASSFRGGAAGNTIYF.

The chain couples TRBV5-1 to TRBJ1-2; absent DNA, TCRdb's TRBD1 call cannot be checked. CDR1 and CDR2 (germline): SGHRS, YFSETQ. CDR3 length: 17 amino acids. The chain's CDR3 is CASSLAPPGQGRNGYTF.

Here the CDR3 reads CASSVPRGQAASYNEQFF. This rearrangement joins TRBV2 to TRBJ2-1; as DNA is missing, the TRBD1 call by TCRdb cannot be tested. Germline CDR1 SNHLY, CDR2 FYNNEI. The CDR3 loop spans 18 amino acids.

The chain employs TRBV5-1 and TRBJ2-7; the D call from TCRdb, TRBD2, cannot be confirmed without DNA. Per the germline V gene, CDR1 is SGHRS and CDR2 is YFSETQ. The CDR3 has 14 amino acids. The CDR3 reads CASSGTSGNNEQYF.

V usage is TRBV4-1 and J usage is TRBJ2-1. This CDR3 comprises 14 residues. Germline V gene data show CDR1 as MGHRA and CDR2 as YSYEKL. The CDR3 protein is CASSQVGLYNEQFF.

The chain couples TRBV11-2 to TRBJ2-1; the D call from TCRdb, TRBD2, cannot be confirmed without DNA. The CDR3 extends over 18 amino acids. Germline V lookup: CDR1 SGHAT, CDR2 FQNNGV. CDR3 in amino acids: CASSSQKTSGGAGNEQFF.

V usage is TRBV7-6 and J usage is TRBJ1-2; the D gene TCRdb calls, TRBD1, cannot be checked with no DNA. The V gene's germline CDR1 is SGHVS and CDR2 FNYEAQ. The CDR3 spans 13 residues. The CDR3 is CASSPGDSYGYTF.

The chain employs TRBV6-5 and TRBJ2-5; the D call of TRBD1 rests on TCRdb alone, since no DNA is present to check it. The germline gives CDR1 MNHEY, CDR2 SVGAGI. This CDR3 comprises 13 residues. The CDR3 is CASSYGGLRGQYF.

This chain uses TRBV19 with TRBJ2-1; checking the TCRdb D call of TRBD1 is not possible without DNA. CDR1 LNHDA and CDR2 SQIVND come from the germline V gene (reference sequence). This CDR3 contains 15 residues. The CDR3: CASSITGGRYNEQFF.

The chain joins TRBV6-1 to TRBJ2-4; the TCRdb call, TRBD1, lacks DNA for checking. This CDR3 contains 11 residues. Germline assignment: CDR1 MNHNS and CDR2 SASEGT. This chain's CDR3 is CASRDRGRGYF.

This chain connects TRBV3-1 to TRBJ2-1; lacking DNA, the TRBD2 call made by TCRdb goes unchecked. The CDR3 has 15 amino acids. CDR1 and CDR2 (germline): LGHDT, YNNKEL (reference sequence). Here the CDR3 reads CASSFGTSGKNEQFF.